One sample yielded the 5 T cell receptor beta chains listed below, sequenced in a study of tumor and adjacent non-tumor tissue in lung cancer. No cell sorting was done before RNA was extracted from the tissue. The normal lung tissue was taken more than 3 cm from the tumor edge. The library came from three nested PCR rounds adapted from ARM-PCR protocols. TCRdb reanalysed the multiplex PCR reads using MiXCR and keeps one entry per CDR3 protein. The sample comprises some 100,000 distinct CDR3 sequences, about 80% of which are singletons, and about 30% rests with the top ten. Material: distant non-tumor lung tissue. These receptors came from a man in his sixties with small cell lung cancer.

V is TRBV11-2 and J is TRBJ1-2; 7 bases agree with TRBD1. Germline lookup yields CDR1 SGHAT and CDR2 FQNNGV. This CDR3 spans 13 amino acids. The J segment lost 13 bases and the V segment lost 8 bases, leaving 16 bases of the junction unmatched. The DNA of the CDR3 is TGTGCCAGCGACGACAGGGATAACTATGGGTGCACCTTC. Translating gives CASDDRDNYGCTF.

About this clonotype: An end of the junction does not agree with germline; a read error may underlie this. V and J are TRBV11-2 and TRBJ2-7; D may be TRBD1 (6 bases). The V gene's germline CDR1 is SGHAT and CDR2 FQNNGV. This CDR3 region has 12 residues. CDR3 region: CARSSGASEEYF. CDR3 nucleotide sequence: TGTGCCAGGAGCTCAGGGGCCTCGGAGGAGTACTTC. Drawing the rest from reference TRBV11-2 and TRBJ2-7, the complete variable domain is EAGVAQSPRYKIIEKRQSVAFWCNPISGHATLYWYQQILGQGPKLLIQFQNNGVVDDSQLPKDRFSAERLKGVDSTLKIQPAKLEDSAVYLCARSSGASEEYFGPGTRLTVT.

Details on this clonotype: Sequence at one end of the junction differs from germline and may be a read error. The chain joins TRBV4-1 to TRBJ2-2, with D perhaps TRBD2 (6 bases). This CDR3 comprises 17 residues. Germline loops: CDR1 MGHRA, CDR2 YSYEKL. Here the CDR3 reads CASSSRTNGTNTRELFF. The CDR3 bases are TGCGCCAGTAGCTCCCGGACTAACGGGACGAACACCAGGGAGCTGTTTTTT.

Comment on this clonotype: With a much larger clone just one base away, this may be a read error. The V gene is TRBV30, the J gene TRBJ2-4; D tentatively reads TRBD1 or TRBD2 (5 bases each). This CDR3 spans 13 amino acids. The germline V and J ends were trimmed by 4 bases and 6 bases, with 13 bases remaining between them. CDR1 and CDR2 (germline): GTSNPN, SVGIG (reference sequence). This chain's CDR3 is CAWTNSGTNIQYF. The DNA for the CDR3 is TGTGCCTGGACGAACAGTGGGACAAACATTCAGTACTTC.

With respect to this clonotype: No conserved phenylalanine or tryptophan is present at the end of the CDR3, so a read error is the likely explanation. CDR3 DNA: TGTGCCAGCAGCTTAGGGGCAGAGCCCGCTAGCACAGATACGCAGTATTAT. Protein sequence: CASSLGAEPASTDTQYY. The rearrangement links TRBV7-8 to TRBJ2-3; no clear D. Germline assignment: CDR1 SGHVS and CDR2 FQNEAQ. CDR3 length equals 17 residues. V was cut by 1 base and J by 0 bases, with 14 bases left in between.